The clone carrying this T cell receptor beta chain was observed a single time. The sample comes from a study of blood T cell repertoires in COVID-19. Study-level information: T cells, B-cell-depleted T cells, or PBMCs provided the cDNA or gDNA that served as material.

This CDR3 comprises 13 residues. With 1 base removed from V and 4 bases from J, the gap between germline ends came to 7 bases. Germline assignment: CDR1 MNHNS and CDR2 SASEGT. The table came from immunoSEQ multiplex PCR; TCRdb's copy has only in-frame clones and leaves some out. The sample shows about 360,000 clones, roughly 87% of them seen only once. The genes are TRBV6-1 and TRBJ1-2; D unresolved. Sequencing was done on a sample of PBMCs or T cells enriched from blood (not recorded which). The source is a woman aged 40 to 49 with acute COVID-19. CDR3 sequence reads: CASSEVATYGYTF. CDR3 DNA sequence: TGTGCCAGCAGTGAAGTAGCAACCTATGGCTACACCTTC.